A single sample gave rise to the 19 T cell receptor beta chains below, sequenced in a study of blood T cell repertoires in COVID-19. The data were produced by immunoSEQ multiplex PCR, yet TCRdb's version contains in-frame clones alone and is incomplete. The data show about 270,000 clones, 85% to 90% seen once. Sequencing was performed on PBMCs or T cells enriched from blood (not recorded which). Every receptor here comes from a woman in her 30s with acute COVID-19.

This rearrangement joins TRBV5-1 to TRBJ2-7, with 11 bases aligning to TRBD2. The germline V gene encodes CDR1 SGHRS and CDR2 YFSETQ. V trimming: 4 bases; J trimming: 5 bases; junction bases outside the gene matches: 11. The CDR3 has 16 amino acids. The CDR3 bases are TGCGCCAGCAGCGGTGGGCTAGCGGGAGGTATGGACGAGCAGTACTTC. It is translated as CASSGGLAGGMDEQYF.

This rearrangement joins TRBV27 to TRBJ1-5; 7 positions agree with TRBD1. Germline loops: CDR1 MNHEY, CDR2 SMNVEV (reference sequence). The CDR3 contains 17 residues. Germline trimming cut 5 bases from V and 2 bases from J; bases unmatched to any gene: 12. CDR3 in amino acids: CASSAANRGGGNQPQHF. DNA for the CDR3: TGTGCCAGCAGTGCGGCAAACAGGGGAGGCGGCAATCAGCCCCAGCATTTT.

V gene TRBV4-1 combines with J gene TRBJ2-1, with no clear D. The V gene lost 0 bases and the J gene lost 5 bases, with 8 bases spanning the gap. The CDR3 has 14 amino acids. Per the germline V gene, CDR1 is MGHRA and CDR2 is YSYEKL. The CDR3: CASSQEAANNEQFF. The CDR3 region has the DNA TGCGCCAGCAGCCAAGAGGCTGCAAACAATGAGCAGTTCTTC.

The rearrangement links TRBV5-4 to TRBJ2-7; D is possibly TRBD2 (5 bases). The germline V gene has CDR1 SGHNT and CDR2 YYREEE (reference sequence). The length of the CDR3 is 15 residues. Trimming took 4 bases from V and 7 from J, leaving 21 bases between them. The CDR3 loop is CASSLGLSQRGEQYF. The CDR3 DNA is TGTGCCAGCAGCCTCGGACTCTCCCAGCGAGGGGAGCAGTACTTC.

The chain links TRBV7-6 to TRBJ2-5; TRBD2 is a possible D gene (6 bases). V lost 5 bases, J lost 4 bases, and 14 bases lay in between. This CDR3 contains 14 residues. From germline, CDR1 is SGHVS and CDR2 FNYEAQ. The chain's CDR3 is CASSPGESGETQYF. For the CDR3, the DNA is TGTGCCAGCAGCCCGGGGGAGAGCGGAGAGACCCAGTACTTC.

This clone was counted a single time. CDR3 sequence reads: CASSYRGSDTQYF. CDR3 nucleotides: TGCGCCAGCAGCTACAGGGGATCGGATACGCAGTATTTT. This sequence joins TRBV5-1 and TRBJ2-3, with 7 bases aligning to TRBD1. The CDR3 contains 13 residues. CDR1 and CDR2 from the germline V gene are SGHRS and YFSETQ. After removal of 3 bases from V and 6 bases from J, the junction contained 4 bases not matched to a gene.

The chain joins TRBV19 to TRBJ2-5; D remains unclear. This CDR3 is 13 amino acids long. V was cut by 3 bases and J by 4 bases, with 9 bases left in between. The germline V gene encodes CDR1 LNHDA and CDR2 SQIVND (reference sequence). The CDR3 spells CASSMRQTETQYF. The DNA for the CDR3 is TGTGCCAGTAGTATGCGGCAGACAGAGACCCAGTACTTC.

CDR3 protein: CASSPWGGLSTDTQYF. In DNA, the CDR3 is TGTGCCAGCAGCCCCTGGGGGGGTCTAAGCACAGATACGCAGTATTTT. This chain connects TRBV5-4 to TRBJ2-3; 7 bases are a match to TRBD2. The germline V gene encodes CDR1 SGHNT and CDR2 YYREEE (reference sequence). V lost 4 bases to trimming and J lost 0 bases; unmatched junction nucleotides: 8. The CDR3 runs to 16 residues.

This chain joins TRBV3-1 (or the pseudogene TRBV3-2) and TRBJ2-5, with D possibly being TRBD2 (5 bases). Germline V gene sequence: CDR1 LGHDT, CDR2 YNNKEL (reference sequence). The CDR3 length is 14 residues. Trimming removed 5 bases at V and 2 bases at J, with 12 bases between. The CDR3: CASSTPGVQETQYF. The DNA for the CDR3 is TGTGCCAGCAGCACCCCCGGGGTACAAGAGACCCAGTACTTC.

V usage is TRBV27 and J usage is TRBJ1-5; weak D call: TRBD1 (5 bases). The CDR3 is made up of 13 amino acids. V lost 2 bases to trimming and J lost 6 bases, with 8 bases between them. The germline V gene has CDR1 MNHEY and CDR2 SMNVEV (reference sequence). The CDR3 reads CASSLVGAQPQHF. The CDR3 nucleotides are TGTGCCAGCAGTTTAGTAGGGGCTCAGCCCCAGCATTTT.

The chain has TRBV3-1 (or the pseudogene TRBV3-2) and TRBJ2-3; D is unresolved. Germline assignment: CDR1 LGHDT and CDR2 YNNKEL (reference sequence). Deletions cut 4 bases from V and 2 bases from J, with 19 bases between. This CDR3 contains 17 residues. CDR3 nucleotides: TGTGCCAGCAGCCGAGATACGGTAACGCGGTACACAGATACGCAGTATTTT. The encoded protein is CASSRDTVTRYTDTQYF.

This clone has more than one count but fewer than ten. The chain couples TRBV7-9 to TRBJ2-7; a weak D match, TRBD1 (6 bases). Germline CDR1 SEHNR, CDR2 FQNEAQ (reference sequence). The CDR3 runs 14 residues. V was clipped by 4 bases and J by 2 bases, with 12 bases between them. CDR3 DNA sequence: TGTGCCAGCAGCTCTGGACAGACTACCTACGAGCAGTACTTC. Residues: CASSSGQTTYEQYF.

Comment on this clone: Other DNA sequences from this sample encode an identical CDR3 as well. The chain couples TRBV10-3 to TRBJ1-1; the D is unclear. The CDR3 is 12 residues long. V gave up 4 bases and J gave up 1 base, with 4 bases separating them. Germline CDR1 ENHRY, CDR2 SYGVKD. The CDR3: CAISGGNTEAFF. As DNA, the CDR3 is TGTGCCATCAGTGGAGGGAACACTGAAGCTTTCTTT.

This rearrangement joins TRBV28 to TRBJ2-3; 8 bases agree with TRBD2. Losses at the gene ends were 5 bases for V and 0 bases for J; bases not matched to a gene: 10. The CDR3 contains 17 residues. CDR1 is MDHEN and CDR2 is SYDVKM in the germline V gene. As DNA, the CDR3 is TGTGCCAGCAGTCTCGGGCTAGCGGGTTCTAGCACAGATACGCAGTATTTT. It specifies CASSLGLAGSSTDTQYF.

The CDR3 protein is CASSLLAGAPYEQYF. CDR3 nucleotide sequence: TGTGCCAGCAGTTTACTGGCAGGGGCCCCCTACGAGCAGTACTTC. The chain is built from TRBV28 and TRBJ2-7; the D gene is possibly TRBD1 (6 bases). The germline V gene encodes CDR1 MDHEN and CDR2 SYDVKM. The CDR3 has 15 amino acids. V dropped 2 bases and J dropped 2 bases, with 13 bases sitting between them.

This chain joins TRBV3-1 (or the pseudogene TRBV3-2) and TRBJ1-1, with 10 bases that match TRBD1. Trimming at V came to 3 bases and at J to 7 bases, leaving 8 bases not matched to a gene. The CDR3 is 15 residues long. In germline, CDR1 is LGHDT, CDR2 YNNKEL (reference sequence). CDR3 in amino acids: CASSQMDRGYDEAFF. The CDR3 DNA follows: TGTGCCAGCAGCCAGATGGACAGGGGGTATGATGAAGCTTTCTTT.

The CDR3 here is CASSILGGGLSYEQYF. Written as DNA, the CDR3 is TGTGCCAGCAGTATCCTTGGGGGAGGGCTCTCCTACGAGCAGTACTTC. The chain carries TRBV28 and TRBJ2-7, with 7 bases aligning to TRBD2. The CDR3 contains 16 residues. V shed 5 bases and J 0 bases; nucleotides not matched to a gene: 10. CDR1 is MDHEN and CDR2 is SYDVKM in the germline V gene.

The rearrangement links TRBV27 to TRBJ1-2; 9 positions match TRBD1. J gave up 4 bases and V 5 bases, and 11 bases lay outside the gene matches. This CDR3 has 16 residues. The germline V gene has CDR1 MNHEY and CDR2 SMNVEV (reference sequence). CDR3 in amino acids: CASSPMRGQGVYGYTF. The CDR3 DNA is TGTGCCAGCAGTCCGATGCGGGGACAGGGAGTCTATGGCTACACCTTC.

The CDR3 protein is CASRQTANYGYTF. DNA for the CDR3: TGTGCCAGCAGACAGACAGCTAACTATGGCTACACCTTC. This sequence joins TRBV28 and TRBJ1-2; possibly TRBD1 for D (5 bases). Germline CDR1 reads MDHEN; CDR2 reads SYDVKM. The CDR3 consists of 13 residues. The V end lost 6 bases, the J end lost 0 bases, and 8 bases lay between the germline ends.